Presented here are 30 T cell receptor beta chains from one specimen sequenced in a study of shared clonotypes between healthy human individuals. Produced via immunoSEQ multiplex PCR; TCRdb's table is partial and in-frame only. This table has roughly 760,000 clones, 74% appearing once. Input material: memory CD4+ T cells sorted from blood. Subset given: CD45RA-negative fraction. The receptors were sampled from a woman aged 30 to 39 in good health.

This clone was seen a few times. The chain recombines TRBV29-1 with TRBJ2-2, with 9 bases that match TRBD2. CDR3 length: 14 residues. Germline V gene data show CDR1 as SQVTM and CDR2 as ANQGSEA. With 6 bases clipped from V and 6 bases from J, the junction kept 8 bases outside the gene matches. CDR3 bases: TGCAGCGTCATTAGCGGGAGTACGGCCGGGGAGCTGTTTTTT. Amino acids: CSVISGSTAGELFF.

The table lists this clone with a few counts. This chain links TRBV5-1 with TRBJ1-1; D gene unclear. Germline loops: CDR1 SGHRS, CDR2 YFSETQ. This CDR3 contains 13 residues. V was shortened by 4 bases and J by 0 bases, with 7 bases between the two germline ends. Here the CDR3 DNA reads TGCGCCAGCAGCCCGGCGATGAACACTGAAGCTTTCTTT. Encoded protein: CASSPAMNTEAFF.

J is TRBJ2-1 and V is TRBV12-5; 16 bases line up with TRBD2. J was trimmed by 5 bases and V by 2 bases; bases with no gene match: 6. This CDR3 region has 18 residues. Germline V CDR1 and CDR2: LGHNT, FRNRAP. The CDR3 sequence is CASGLPGLAGGPHNEQFF. In DNA form, the CDR3 reads TGTGCTAGTGGTTTGCCGGGACTAGCGGGAGGGCCCCACAATGAGCAGTTCTTC.

V gene TRBV19 combines with J gene TRBJ1-1; the D is unclear. Per germline, CDR1 LNHDA and CDR2 SQIVND (reference sequence). V was cut by 3 bases and J by 1 base, with 9 bases left in between. This CDR3 has 14 amino acids. The CDR3 loop reads CASSMGRWNTEAFF. The CDR3 DNA is TGTGCCAGTAGTATGGGCAGGTGGAACACTGAAGCTTTCTTT.

Comment on this clone: Different DNA sequences within this sample yield the same CDR3. The chain combines TRBV4-1 with TRBJ1-5; D ambiguous. The CDR3 extends over 14 amino acids. CDR1 MGHRA and CDR2 YSYEKL come from the germline V gene. Trimming removed 0 bases at V and 7 bases at J, with 10 bases between. For the CDR3, the DNA is TGCGCCAGCAGCCAAGATCACGGGAACCAGCCCCAGCATTTT. It encodes CASSQDHGNQPQHF.

The J gene is TRBJ2-7, the V gene TRBV30, with 8 bases aligning to TRBD2. CDR1 and CDR2 (germline): GTSNPN, SVGIG (reference sequence). The V gene end was trimmed by 0 bases and the J gene end by 3 bases; junction bases not matched to a gene: 10. The length of the CDR3 is 16 residues. Here the CDR3 DNA reads TGTGCCTGGAGTGTACGCGGGAGGAGCCATTTCTACGAGCAGTACTTC. This gives the protein CAWSVRGRSHFYEQYF. The complete variable domain, with remaining parts taken from reference TRBV30 and TRBJ2-7, reads SQTIHQWPATLVQPVGSPLSLECTVEGTSNPNLYWYRQAAGRGLQLLFYSVGIGQISSEVPQNLSASRPQDRQFILSSKKLLLSDSGFYLCAWSVRGRSHFYEQYFGPGTRLTVT.

CDR3 nucleotides: TGCAGTGCGAGGGGAAACGGGGAGCTGTTTTTT. This codes for CSARGNGELFF. The genes are TRBV20-1 and TRBJ2-2, with D possibly called TRBD1 or TRBD2 (5 bases each). Per germline, CDR1 DFQATT and CDR2 SNEGSKA (reference sequence). The CDR3 is made up of 11 amino acids. V lost 6 bases and J lost 7, with 9 bases in between.

This chain joins TRBV29-1 and TRBJ2-1, with D tentatively TRBD1 or TRBD2 (5 bases each). CDR3 size: 13 residues. V was cut by 6 bases and J by 4 bases, with 13 bases left in between. CDR1 SQVTM and CDR2 ANQGSEA come from the germline V gene. CDR3 residues: CSVGTRTYNEQFF. The CDR3 nucleotides are TGCAGCGTGGGGACGCGCACATACAATGAGCAGTTCTTC.

This clone was seen once. The chain is built from TRBV4-1 and TRBJ2-2, with 8 bases fitting TRBD2. Germline-derived CDR1 and CDR2 are MGHRA and YSYEKL. The CDR3 is 16 amino acids. V lost 5 bases, J lost 5 bases, and 10 bases stayed unmatched. The CDR3 region is CASSISGLEGTGELFF. The CDR3 region has the DNA TGCGCCAGCAGCATCTCGGGACTAGAGGGGACCGGGGAGCTGTTTTTT.

This clone was observed a few times. V gene TRBV27 combines with J gene TRBJ2-7, with 8 bases matching TRBD2. The CDR3 runs 14 residues. Trimming removed 8 bases from V and 2 bases from J; junction bases left unmatched: 8. Germline V gives CDR1 MNHEY, CDR2 SMNVEV (reference sequence). CDR3 protein: CASWNLGGAYEQYF. For the CDR3, the DNA is TGTGCCAGCTGGAACCTCGGGGGGGCCTACGAGCAGTACTTC.

The chain couples TRBV5-1 to TRBJ1-4, with D unresolved. The CDR3 has 12 residues. From germline, CDR1 is SGHRS and CDR2 YFSETQ. The V gene lost 2 bases and the J gene lost 5 bases, with 4 bases spanning the gap. CDR3 in amino acids: CASSFQNEKLFF. Here the CDR3 DNA reads TGCGCCAGCAGCTTTCAGAATGAAAAACTGTTTTTT.

As to this clone: A read error may explain this, as a much larger clone is one base away. The rearrangement uses TRBV7-3 and TRBJ2-2; D unclear. CDR3 length: 13 amino acids. Trimming left V 1 base short and J 4 bases short, with 4 bases between. From germline, CDR1 is SGHTA and CDR2 FQGTGA. The CDR3 loop is CASSLSATGELFF. In nucleotides, the CDR3 is TGTGCCAGCAGCTTAAGCGCCACCGGGGAGCTGTTTTTT. The full variable domain, completed using reference TRBV7-3 and TRBJ2-2, is GAGVSQTPSNKVTEKGKYVELRCDPISGHTALYWYRQSLGQGPEFLIYFQGTGAADDSGLPNDRFFAVRPEGSVSTLKIQRTERGDSAVYLCASSLSATGELFFGEGSRLTVL.

The chain recombines TRBV28 with TRBJ1-2; a possible D gene is TRBD1 (6 bases). CDR1 is MDHEN, CDR2 SYDVKM, per germline. Trimming shortened V by 10 bases and J by 0 bases, and 12 bases separated the two germline ends. The CDR3 runs 13 residues. CDR3: CATSRGSNYGYTF. In DNA, the CDR3 is TGTGCCACCTCCAGGGGATCTAACTATGGCTACACCTTC.

The chain joins TRBV5-4 to TRBJ2-7; TRBD2 matches at 15 bases. With V trimmed by 2 bases and J by 5 bases, 11 bases remained unmatched. The germline CDR1 and CDR2 sequences are SGHNT and YYREEE (reference sequence). The CDR3 is made up of 18 amino acids. CDR3 residues: CASSFSGLAGGRPHEQYF. The CDR3, as DNA: TGTGCCAGCAGCTTTTCGGGACTAGCGGGAGGAAGACCCCACGAGCAGTACTTC.

The V and J genes are TRBV28 and TRBJ1-1; the match to TRBD1 covers 7 bases. Germline CDR1 MDHEN, CDR2 SYDVKM. This CDR3 has 13 amino acids. J was trimmed by 5 bases and V by 6 bases; bases with no gene match: 6. CDR3 bases: TGTGCCAGCAGGAGGACAGGTGGGACTGAAGCTTTCTTT. It encodes CASRRTGGTEAFF.

The CDR3 protein is CASSLGLAGGTGNEQFF. CDR3 DNA: TGTGCCAGCAGCTTAGGACTAGCGGGAGGGACGGGCAATGAGCAGTTCTTC. The V and J genes are TRBV7-6 and TRBJ2-1, with 14 nucleotides matching TRBD2. The CDR3 runs 17 residues. The V segment lost 1 base and the J segment 6 bases; nucleotides outside the gene matches: 5. Germline CDR1 SGHVS, CDR2 FNYEAQ.

This sequence joins TRBV15 and TRBJ2-2; D remains ambiguous. CDR3 length: 13 amino acids. Germline V gene data show CDR1 as LNHNV and CDR2 as YYDKDF (reference sequence). Deletions cut 6 bases from V and 2 bases from J, with 7 bases between. The DNA of the CDR3 is TGTGCCACCAGGACCAAAAACACCGGGGAGCTGTTTTTT. Encoded protein: CATRTKNTGELFF.

This clone was picked up many times. The J gene is TRBJ2-3, the V gene TRBV28, with D perhaps TRBD2 (6 bases). The germline V and J ends were trimmed by 7 bases and 0 bases, with 14 bases remaining between them. The germline CDR1 and CDR2 sequences are MDHEN and SYDVKM. The CDR3 extends over 15 amino acids. As DNA, the CDR3 is TGTGCCAGCACCGGTAGCGGACTTAGCACAGATACGCAGTATTTT. Translation gives CASTGSGLSTDTQYF. Full variable domain (rest looked up from reference TRBV28 and TRBJ2-3): DVKVTQSSRYLVKRTGEKVFLECVQDMDHENMFWYRQDPGLGLRLIYFSYDVKMKEKGDIPEGYSVSREKKERFSLILESASTNQTSMYLCASTGSGLSTDTQYFGPGTRLTVL.

A single count supports this clone. The chain joins TRBV18 to TRBJ2-3; the match to TRBD2 covers 8 bases. Germline V gene lookup returns CDR1 KGHSH and CDR2 LQKENI. Losses at the gene ends were 2 bases for V and 0 bases for J; bases not matched to a gene: 10. The CDR3 loop spans 18 amino acids. Here the CDR3 DNA reads TGTGCCAGCTCACCAAACTTAAACCTAGCGGGCAGCACAGATACGCAGTATTTT. Translated, it gives CASSPNLNLAGSTDTQYF.

As to this clone: With a much larger clone just one base away, this may be a read error. Within the sample, other DNA sequences also encode this same CDR3. The chain carries TRBV7-6 and TRBJ2-7; D gene unclear. Germline V gene sequence: CDR1 SGHVS, CDR2 FNYEAQ. The CDR3 length is 13 residues. The CDR3 loop is CASSSQPLDEQYF. The CDR3 coding sequence is TGTGCCAGCAGCTCCCAACCGTTAGACGAGCAGTATTTC.

CDR3 sequence: CASSYSVETQYF. Written as DNA, the CDR3 is TGTGCCAGCAGTTACTCGGTAGAGACCCAGTACTTC. The chain joins TRBV6-6 to TRBJ2-5; the D is unclear. This CDR3 comprises 12 residues. V shed 0 bases and J shed 4 bases, with 3 bases lying between them. Germline V CDR1 and CDR2: MNHNY, SVGAGI (reference sequence).

V and J are TRBV25-1 and TRBJ1-5; D perhaps matches TRBD1 (5 bases). The CDR3 is 16 residues long. Germline CDR1 is MGHDK and CDR2 is SYGVNS. Trimming took off 3 bases at V and 2 bases at J, with 14 bases between the two ends. The CDR3 region has the DNA TGTGCCAGCAGTGAGGGACGGGGATTGGGCAATCAGCCCCAGCATTTT. Translated, it gives CASSEGRGLGNQPQHF.

This rearrangement joins TRBV7-2 to TRBJ1-1; D may be TRBD1 (5 bases). V lost 7 bases to trimming and J lost 4 bases, with 16 bases between them. Germline values: CDR1 SGHTA, CDR2 FQGNSA. The CDR3 contains 14 residues. The CDR3 here is CASNPQGDFTEAFF. CDR3 coding DNA: TGTGCCAGCAACCCCCAGGGAGACTTCACTGAAGCTTTCTTT.

This chain joins TRBV18 and TRBJ2-5, with TRBD1 identical over 8 bases. CDR1 is KGHSH, CDR2 LQKENI, per germline. The CDR3 extends over 15 amino acids. V was pared by 6 bases and J by 5 bases, with 11 bases of the junction left unmatched. Written as DNA, the CDR3 is TGTGCCAGCTCGCGGACAGGGTTGGGAGAGGAGACCCAGTACTTC. It encodes CASSRTGLGEETQYF. The full variable domain, with the rest looked up from reference TRBV18 and TRBJ2-5, is NAGVMQNPRHLVRRRGQEARLRCSPMKGHSHVYWYRQLPEEGLKFMVYLQKENIIDESGMPKERFSAEFPKEGPSILRIQQVVRGDSAAYFCASSRTGLGEETQYFGPGTRLLVL.

V and J are TRBV10-1 and TRBJ2-2; D remains ambiguous. This CDR3 region has 14 residues. V lost 2 bases, J lost 5 bases, and 9 bases lay in between. CDR1 WNHNN and CDR2 SYGVQD come from the germline V gene (reference sequence). CDR3 nucleotide sequence: TGCGCCAGCAGTGAGGCCGGGCAGACCGGGGAGCTGTTTTTT. Translated, it gives CASSEAGQTGELFF.

The V gene is TRBV10-2, the J gene TRBJ2-5, with D unclear. The CDR3 is made up of 13 amino acids. CDR1 and CDR2 from the germline V gene are WSHSY and SAAADI. Trimming cost V 2 bases and J 4 bases, with 8 bases left between them. The CDR3 DNA sequence: TGCGCCAGCAGTGAGGACACGCGAGAGACCCAGTACTTC. Translation: CASSEDTRETQYF.

This clone was picked up a small number of times. The V and J genes are TRBV29-1 and TRBJ2-5, with 10 positions matching TRBD1. Germline-derived CDR1 and CDR2 are SQVTM and ANQGSEA. V shed 7 bases and J 5 bases; nucleotides not matched to a gene: 4. The CDR3 extends over 12 amino acids. CDR3 DNA sequence: TGCAGCGCCCGGACAGGGGGTGAGACCCAGTACTTC. Residues: CSARTGGETQYF.

This clone was recorded once. The CDR3 reads CASSPPGQANNAYTF. CDR3 bases: TGTGCCAGCTCACCACCGGGACAGGCTAACAATGCCTACACCTTC. The chain links TRBV18 to TRBJ1-2; the match to TRBD1 covers 8 bases. The CDR3 is made up of 15 amino acids. Germline assignment: CDR1 KGHSH and CDR2 LQKENI. With 0 bases clipped from V and 10 bases from J, the junction kept 10 bases outside the gene matches.

The chain combines TRBV4-1 with TRBJ2-4; D is unclear. V lost 1 base to trimming and J lost 9 bases, with 7 bases between them. Germline CDR1 and CDR2: MGHRA and YSYEKL. The CDR3 loop spans 12 amino acids. In DNA, the CDR3 is TGCGCCAGCAGCCAAGCCATGGGCATTCAGTACTTC. Translating it yields CASSQAMGIQYF.

The V gene is TRBV19, the J gene TRBJ2-7, with D perhaps TRBD2 (5 bases). The ends were cut back, 5 bases at V and 4 bases at J, with 21 bases in the middle. CDR3 length: 16 amino acids. Looked up from germline, CDR1 is LNHDA and CDR2 is SQIVND (reference sequence). The CDR3: CASSPALGVENYEQYF. The CDR3 DNA follows: TGTGCCAGTAGTCCAGCCCTCGGGGTCGAAAATTACGAGCAGTACTTC.